The TCR beta chain under discussion was sequenced for a study of regulatory T cells in long-lasting Graves disease. TCR beta libraries were built with iRepertoire HTBI primers and Arm-PCR of CDR3 regions. From the multiplex PCR reads, TCRdb called clonotypes with MiXCR, one entry per CDR3 protein. The data contain around 400,000 distinct CDR3 sequences, 20% to 25% of them seen just once; the ten biggest clones take up roughly 26%. The CDR3 has 13 amino acids. Germline CDR1 reads SGHNT; CDR2 reads YYREEE (reference sequence). On this clonotype: The target antigen is unknown. A junction boundary mismatches the germline segment, possibly from a read error.

Overall study results and limits: Only a small sample size was used, which may have cut accuracy.

Time point described: persistent/refractory GD, antithyroid drugs over 5 years with positive TRAb. Extracted RNA from PBMCs served as the source of the TCR library. Peripheral blood, nine milliliters of it, was drawn into EDTA tubes. The chain recombines TRBV5-4 with TRBJ2-2; weak D call: TRBD1 (5 bases). The sequencing here drew on peripheral blood mononuclear cells (PBMCs), taken when the disease was refractory, from a patient treated with antithyroid drugs. The clonotype comes from a female donor with Graves disease. The CDR3 sequence is CVSSSTGTGELFF. The CDR3 region has the DNA TGTGTCAGCAGCTCCACAGGTACCGGGGAGCTGTTTTTT.